The present entry profiles one T cell receptor (beta chain) with its context. This entry comes from a study of blood T cell repertoires in COVID-19. In the study overall: Researchers got acute and convalescent COVID-19 samples from the United States, Italy and Spain. T cells, B-cell-depleted T cells, or PBMCs provided the cDNA or gDNA that served as material.

Seattle enrolled patients during active infection and tracked them longitudinally. This CDR3 is 14 amino acids long. CDR1 and CDR2 from the germline V gene are SGHRS and YFSETQ. Trimming took 4 bases from V and 4 from J, leaving 12 bases between them. Per the study methods: Nucleated cell number was recorded as an estimate derived from reference gene primer amplification. Produced via immunoSEQ multiplex PCR; TCRdb's table is partial and in-frame only. From that table come the V and J calls and clone size; the DNA was used to work out D and trimming. The sample contains approximately 180,000 clones, 85% to 90% of which appear only once.

This chain connects TRBV5-1 to TRBJ1-3; TRBD1 might be the D (6 bases). Sequencing was carried out using peripheral blood. The sequence was collected from a person aged 70 to 85 with COVID-19, enrolled during active disease. CDR3 protein: CASSPQGSGNTIYF. The CDR3 nucleotides read TGCGCCAGCAGCCCTCAGGGGTCCGGAAACACCATATATTTT.